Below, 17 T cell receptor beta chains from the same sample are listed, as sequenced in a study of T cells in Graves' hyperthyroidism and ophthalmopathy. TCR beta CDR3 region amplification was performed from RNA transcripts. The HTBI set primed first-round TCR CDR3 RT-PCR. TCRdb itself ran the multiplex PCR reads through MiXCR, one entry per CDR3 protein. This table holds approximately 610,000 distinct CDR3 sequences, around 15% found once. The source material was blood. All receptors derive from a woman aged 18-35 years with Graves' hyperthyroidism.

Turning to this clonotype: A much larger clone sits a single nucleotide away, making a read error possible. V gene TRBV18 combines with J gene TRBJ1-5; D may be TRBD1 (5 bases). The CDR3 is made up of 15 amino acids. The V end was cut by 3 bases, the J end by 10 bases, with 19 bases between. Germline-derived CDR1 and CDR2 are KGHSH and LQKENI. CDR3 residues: CASSPLGGEDEPQHF. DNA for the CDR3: TGTGCCAGCTCACCTCTGGGAGGGGAGGACGAACCCCAGCATTTT.

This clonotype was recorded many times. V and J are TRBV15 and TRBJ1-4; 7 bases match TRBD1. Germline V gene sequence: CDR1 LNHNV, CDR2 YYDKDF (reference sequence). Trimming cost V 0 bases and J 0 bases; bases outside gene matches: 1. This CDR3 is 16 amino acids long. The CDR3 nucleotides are TGTGCCACCAGCAGAGACAGGGGGGCAACTAATGAAAAACTGTTTTTT. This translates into CATSRDRGATNEKLFF.

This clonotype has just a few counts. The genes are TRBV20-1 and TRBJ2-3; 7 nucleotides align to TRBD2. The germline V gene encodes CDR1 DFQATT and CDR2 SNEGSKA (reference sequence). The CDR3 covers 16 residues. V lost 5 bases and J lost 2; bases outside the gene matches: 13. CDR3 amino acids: CSAGGDLADFTDTQYF. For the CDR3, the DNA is TGCAGTGCTGGGGGGGACTTAGCGGATTTCACAGATACGCAGTATTTT.

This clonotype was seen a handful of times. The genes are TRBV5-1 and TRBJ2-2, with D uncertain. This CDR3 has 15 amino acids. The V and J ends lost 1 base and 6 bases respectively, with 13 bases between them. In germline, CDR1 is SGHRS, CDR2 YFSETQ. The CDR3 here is CASSLNIGVPGELFF. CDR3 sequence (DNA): TGCGCCAGCAGCTTGAATATTGGGGTTCCCGGGGAGCTGTTTTTT.

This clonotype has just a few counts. As DNA, the CDR3 is TGTGCCAGCAGCCTCCACCCCCGTGTAGCGGGGGGCCAAGAGACCCAGTACTTC. Residues: CASSLHPRVAGGQETQYF. The rearrangement uses TRBV5-5 and TRBJ2-5; 10 positions agree with TRBD2. The CDR3 totals 18 residues. The V gene end was trimmed by 4 bases and the J gene end by 1 base; junction bases not matched to a gene: 13. Germline V lookup: CDR1 SGHKS, CDR2 YYEKEE (reference sequence). The whole variable domain, remainder taken from reference TRBV5-5 and TRBJ2-5, is DAGVTQSPTHLIKTRGQQVTLRCSPISGHKSVSWYQQVLGQGPQFIFQYYEKEERGRGNFPDRFSARQFPNYSSELNVNALLLGDSALYLCASSLHPRVAGGQETQYFGPGTRLLVL.

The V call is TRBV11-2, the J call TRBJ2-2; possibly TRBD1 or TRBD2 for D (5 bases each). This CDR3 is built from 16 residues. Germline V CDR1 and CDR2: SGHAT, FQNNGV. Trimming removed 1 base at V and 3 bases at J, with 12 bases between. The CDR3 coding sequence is TGTGCCAGCAGCTTAGGACGGGGCGTACACACCGGGGAGCTGTTTTTT. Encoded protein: CASSLGRGVHTGELFF.

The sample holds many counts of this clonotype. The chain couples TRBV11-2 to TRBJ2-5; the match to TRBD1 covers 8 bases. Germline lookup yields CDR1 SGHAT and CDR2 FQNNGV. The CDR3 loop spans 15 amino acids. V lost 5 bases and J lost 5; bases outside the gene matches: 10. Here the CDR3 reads CASSPPTGVWETQYF. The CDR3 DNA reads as TGTGCCAGCAGCCCCCCGACAGGGGTTTGGGAGACCCAGTACTTC. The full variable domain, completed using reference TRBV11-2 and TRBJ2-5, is EAGVAQSPRYKIIEKRQSVAFWCNPISGHATLYWYQQILGQGPKLLIQFQNNGVVDDSQLPKDRFSAERLKGVDSTLKIQPAKLEDSAVYLCASSPPTGVWETQYFGPGTRLLVL.

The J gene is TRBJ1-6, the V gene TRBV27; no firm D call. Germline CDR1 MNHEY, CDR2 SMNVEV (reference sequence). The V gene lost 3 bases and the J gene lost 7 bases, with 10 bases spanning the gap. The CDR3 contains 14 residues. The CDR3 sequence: CASSFRAPNSPLHF. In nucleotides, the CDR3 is TGTGCCAGCAGTTTCCGGGCCCCAAATTCACCCCTCCACTTT.

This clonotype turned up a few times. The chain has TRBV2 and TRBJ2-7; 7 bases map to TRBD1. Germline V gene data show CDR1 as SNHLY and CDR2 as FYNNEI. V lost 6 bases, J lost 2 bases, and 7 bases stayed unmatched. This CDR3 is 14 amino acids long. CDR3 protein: CASRTGTETYEQYF. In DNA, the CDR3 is TGTGCCAGCAGGACCGGGACAGAGACCTACGAGCAGTACTTC.

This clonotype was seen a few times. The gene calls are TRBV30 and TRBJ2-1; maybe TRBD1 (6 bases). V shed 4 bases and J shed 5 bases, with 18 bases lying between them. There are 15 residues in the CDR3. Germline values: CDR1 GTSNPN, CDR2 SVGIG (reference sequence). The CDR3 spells CAWKRAGKGDNEQFF. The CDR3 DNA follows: TGTGCCTGGAAACGCGCAGGGAAGGGGGACAATGAGCAGTTCTTC.

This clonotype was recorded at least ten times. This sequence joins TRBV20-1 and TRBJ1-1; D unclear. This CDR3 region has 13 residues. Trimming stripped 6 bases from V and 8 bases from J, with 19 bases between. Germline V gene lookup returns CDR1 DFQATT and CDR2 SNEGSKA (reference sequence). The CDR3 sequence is CSASGEGPAEAFF. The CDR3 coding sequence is TGCAGTGCATCCGGGGAGGGTCCTGCCGAAGCTTTCTTT.

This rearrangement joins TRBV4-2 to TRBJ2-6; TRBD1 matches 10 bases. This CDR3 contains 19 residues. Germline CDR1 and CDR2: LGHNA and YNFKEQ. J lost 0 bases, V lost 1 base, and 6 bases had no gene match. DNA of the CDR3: TGTGCCAGCAGCCAAGTGGTGGGACAGGGGAGCTCTGGGGCCAACGTCCTGACTTTC. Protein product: CASSQVVGQGSSGANVLTF.

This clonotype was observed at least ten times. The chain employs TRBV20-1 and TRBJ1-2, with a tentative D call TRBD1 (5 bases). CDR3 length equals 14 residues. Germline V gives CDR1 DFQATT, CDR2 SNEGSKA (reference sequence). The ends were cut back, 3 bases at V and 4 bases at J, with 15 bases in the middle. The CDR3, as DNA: TGCAGTGCTAGCCCGGGACCTGAGGGCTATGGCTACACCTTC. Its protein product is CSASPGPEGYGYTF.

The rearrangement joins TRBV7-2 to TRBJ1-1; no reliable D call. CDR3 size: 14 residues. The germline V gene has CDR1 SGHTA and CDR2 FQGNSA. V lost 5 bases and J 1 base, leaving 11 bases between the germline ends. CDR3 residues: CASSQRAPNTEAFF. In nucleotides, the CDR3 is TGTGCCAGCAGCCAACGGGCCCCGAACACTGAAGCTTTCTTT.

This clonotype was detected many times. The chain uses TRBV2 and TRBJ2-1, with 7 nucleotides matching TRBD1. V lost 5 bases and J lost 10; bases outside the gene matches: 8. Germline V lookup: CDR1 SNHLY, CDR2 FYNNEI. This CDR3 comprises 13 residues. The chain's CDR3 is CASSNDRVGEQFF. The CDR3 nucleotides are TGTGCCAGCAGTAATGACAGGGTAGGGGAGCAGTTCTTC.

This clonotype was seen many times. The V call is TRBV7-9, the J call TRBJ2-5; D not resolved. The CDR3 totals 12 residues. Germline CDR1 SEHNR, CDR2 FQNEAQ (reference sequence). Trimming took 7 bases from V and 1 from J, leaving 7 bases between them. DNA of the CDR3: TGTGCCAGCAATATCCTCCAAGAGACCCAGTACTTC. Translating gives CASNILQETQYF.

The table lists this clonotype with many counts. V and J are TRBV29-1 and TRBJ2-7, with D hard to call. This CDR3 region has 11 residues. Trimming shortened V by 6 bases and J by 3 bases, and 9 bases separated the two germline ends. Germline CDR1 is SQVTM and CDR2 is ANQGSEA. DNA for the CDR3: TGCAGCGTGAAGATGGGCTACGAGCAGTACTTC. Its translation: CSVKMGYEQYF.